Following are 17 T cell receptor beta chains from one sample sequenced in a study of T cell responses to AZD1222 COVID-19 vaccine. Only in-frame clones appear in the TCRdb table, and some are missing; sequencing was by immunoSEQ multiplex PCR. The sample consists of under 200,000 clones, 91% of them appearing once. Sequenced material: peripheral blood, taken on day 0 of AZD1222 vaccination. Receptors originate from an adult in good health.

The V call is TRBV5-5, the J call TRBJ1-5; TRBD1 matches 7 bases. Germline V gene data show CDR1 as SGHKS and CDR2 as YYEKEE (reference sequence). Trimming removed 5 bases from V and 4 bases from J; junction bases left unmatched: 6. The length of the CDR3 is 14 residues. The CDR3 DNA is TGTGCCAGCAGTCTCGGGACAGTAAATCAGCCCCAGCATTTT. Translated: CASSLGTVNQPQHF.

This chain joins TRBV7-3 and TRBJ2-5; a weak D match, TRBD2 (5 bases). The V end was cut by 2 bases, the J end by 3 bases, with 10 bases between. This CDR3 comprises 14 residues. Germline V gene lookup returns CDR1 SGHTA and CDR2 FQGTGA. The CDR3 bases are TGTGCCAGCAGCTTATTCGCCGGGGAAGAGACCCAGTACTTC. Translated, it gives CASSLFAGEETQYF.

This clone appeared a single time. The V and J genes are TRBV7-2 and TRBJ2-1; 12 bases are shared with TRBD2. This CDR3 comprises 15 residues. Germline lookup yields CDR1 SGHTA and CDR2 FQGNSA. The V segment lost 3 bases and the J segment 10 bases; nucleotides outside the gene matches: 7. CDR3 DNA sequence: TGTGCCAGCAGCTTTGACACTAGCGGGGGGCGCGAGCAGTTCTTC. It encodes CASSFDTSGGREQFF.

The chain couples TRBV7-2 to TRBJ1-1; D is ambiguous. The CDR3 is 14 residues long. V lost 3 bases to trimming and J lost 2 bases, with 10 bases between them. CDR1 is SGHTA and CDR2 is FQGNSA in the germline V gene. CDR3: CASSFTGYNTEAFF. CDR3 DNA sequence: TGTGCCAGCAGCTTCACGGGGTACAACACTGAAGCTTTCTTT.

The chain recombines TRBV5-6 with TRBJ2-7, with D possibly matching TRBD1 (6 bases). The CDR3 loop spans 13 amino acids. Trimming removed 0 bases from V and 6 bases from J, with 10 bases in between. Germline V CDR1 and CDR2: SGHDT, YYEEEE. In DNA, the CDR3 is TGTGCCAGCAGCTTGGACAGGGCTTTCGAGCAGTACTTC. Translation: CASSLDRAFEQYF.

The chain joins TRBV28 to TRBJ1-1, with 7 positions matching TRBD1. Germline V gene data show CDR1 as MDHEN and CDR2 as SYDVKM. V shed 2 bases and J 6 bases; nucleotides not matched to a gene: 6. This CDR3 spans 14 amino acids. This CDR3 is CASSLGTELSEAFF. Here the CDR3 DNA reads TGTGCCAGCAGTTTAGGGACAGAACTATCTGAAGCTTTCTTT.

V is TRBV19 and J is TRBJ1-2, with a possible D match to TRBD1 (5 bases). V lost 5 bases and J lost 4, with 14 bases in between. CDR1 and CDR2 (germline): LNHDA, SQIVND (reference sequence). The CDR3 contains 14 residues. In DNA, the CDR3 is TGTGCCAGTAGTCCCACTCGACAGCTCTATGGCTACACCTTC. Protein: CASSPTRQLYGYTF.

V is TRBV5-6 and J is TRBJ1-4; 7 bases are shared with TRBD1. The J segment lost 5 bases and the V segment lost 4 bases, leaving 8 bases of the junction unmatched. This CDR3 spans 15 amino acids. CDR1 and CDR2 (germline): SGHDT, YYEEEE. This CDR3 is CASSLGGQRNEKLFF. In DNA, the CDR3 is TGTGCCAGCAGCCTGGGGGGACAGAGAAATGAAAAACTGTTTTTT.

This clone was detected only once. The chain couples TRBV7-9 to TRBJ1-1; 11 nucleotides agree with TRBD1. The germline V gene encodes CDR1 SEHNR and CDR2 FQNEAQ (reference sequence). The CDR3 has 14 residues. The V segment lost 4 bases and the J segment 5 bases; nucleotides outside the gene matches: 3. Written as DNA, the CDR3 is TGTGCCAGCAGCTGGACAGGGGGCGCGACTGAAGCTTTCTTT. This codes for CASSWTGGATEAFF.

The chain is built from TRBV2 and TRBJ2-7; 9 nucleotides match TRBD1. The CDR3 length is 16 residues. Unmatched junction bases numbered 12, after V lost 6 bases and J lost 3 bases. Germline lookup yields CDR1 SNHLY and CDR2 FYNNEI. In DNA form, the CDR3 reads TGTGCCAGCAGCTCCTCCCGGGACAGGGAGGACTACGAGCAGTACTTC. It encodes CASSSSRDREDYEQYF.

The DNA of the CDR3 is TGTGCCAGCAGTTACGGACAGGGCCAATGGAACTATGGCTACACCTTC. Its protein product is CASSYGQGQWNYGYTF. V gene TRBV6-2 or TRBV6-3 combines with J gene TRBJ1-2; TRBD1 matches at 8 bases. Germline V gene data show CDR1 as MNHEY and CDR2 as SVGEGT. CDR3 length equals 16 residues. Losses at the gene ends were 2 bases for V and 2 bases for J; bases not matched to a gene: 7.

The chain combines TRBV15 with TRBJ1-2; tentatively, D is TRBD1 (5 bases). CDR3 size: 17 residues. Germline loops: CDR1 LNHNV, CDR2 YYDKDF (reference sequence). The V end lost 0 bases, the J end lost 4 bases, and 18 bases lay between the germline ends. The CDR3 sequence is CATSRDFFQGPLYGYTF. The CDR3 nucleotides are TGTGCCACCAGCAGAGATTTTTTCCAGGGCCCCCTCTATGGCTACACCTTC.

The chain couples TRBV6-5 to TRBJ2-5; no reliable D call. Trimming left V 8 bases short and J 0 bases short, with 7 bases between. Germline V gene data show CDR1 as MNHEY and CDR2 as SVGAGI. This CDR3 has 12 amino acids. The CDR3 DNA sequence: TGTGCCAGCTCAAGGTACCAAGAGACCCAGTACTTC. Translation: CASSRYQETQYF.

This clone was observed a single time. DNA for the CDR3: TGTGCCAGCAGCCGCTACATGGGGGGCTTAGGGACCCAGTACTTC. It specifies CASSRYMGGLGTQYF. The genes are TRBV7-2 and TRBJ2-5; D tentatively fits TRBD1 or TRBD2 (6 bases each). Trimming took off 5 bases at V and 7 bases at J, with 20 bases between the two ends. CDR1 and CDR2 (germline): SGHTA, FQGNSA. This CDR3 is 15 amino acids long.

This clone occurred once. The CDR3 DNA reads TGTGCCAGCCGAGGGGGCAATCAGCCCCAGCATTTT. Encoded protein: CASRGGNQPQHF. J is TRBJ1-5 and V is TRBV28; D is possibly TRBD1 (5 bases). This CDR3 comprises 12 residues. The germline V and J ends were trimmed by 8 bases and 2 bases, with 7 bases remaining between them. Germline V gene sequence: CDR1 MDHEN, CDR2 SYDVKM.

The chain joins TRBV6-2 or TRBV6-3 to TRBJ2-5; D is possibly TRBD1 or TRBD2 (5 bases each). V lost 4 bases and J 5 bases, leaving 26 bases between the germline ends. The germline V gene encodes CDR1 MNHEY and CDR2 SVGEGT. The CDR3 totals 18 residues. The CDR3 here is CASSWDDRISRYRETQYF. In nucleotides, the CDR3 is TGTGCCAGCAGTTGGGACGATCGGATTTCCCGGTACCGGGAGACCCAGTACTTC.

This clone was detected once. This chain connects TRBV25-1 to TRBJ1-5; 9 bases are a match to TRBD1. The CDR3 spans 15 residues. Unmatched junction bases numbered 7, after V lost 4 bases and J lost 6 bases. In germline, CDR1 is MGHDK, CDR2 SYGVNS. The CDR3: CASSAPGTGSQPQHF. CDR3 DNA sequence: TGTGCCAGCAGTGCTCCAGGGACAGGGAGTCAGCCCCAGCATTTT.